This T cell receptor beta chain appears in the sequencing data of a study of cytomegalovirus exposure and HLA in healthy donors (dated by TCRdb to between 2016 and 2019). Regarding the study in general: An earlier analysis of roughly 610 of the donors reported under 300 Gb of sequence data and 117 million unique TCR beta sequences obtained from roughly 170 million T cells. To predict cytomegalovirus infection status, the study combined high-throughput TCR immunosequencing, statistical association of individual TCRs with disease status, and machine learning. Across approximately 420 genotyped donors of the cohort, an average of roughly 250,000 unique TCR beta nucleotide sequences per donor were sequenced, and 15% to 20% of those sequences were non-productive. Along with the roughly 670-subject first cohort, a separate validation cohort of 120 different subjects was used. Donor age, sex, ethnicity and CMV serostatus were collected together with the repertoire data. An early release covering more than 500 HLA-typed donors comprised roughly 300 gigabases of sequencing data and roughly 86 million unique TCR sequences. The number of typed donors differed by locus: roughly 629-640 for A, B, C, DRB1 and DQB1; about 520 for DQA1; approximately 600 for DPA1; and around 450 for DPB1. The study aimed to test whether cataloging public T cell receptors could reveal signatures of past pathogen exposure. Every repertoire in the discovery cohort had been generated on one and the same sequencing platform. The genetic ancestry cluster associated with self-reported Caucasian donors included around four fifths of the 350 to 500 genotyped donors. A later genetic analysis took genome-wide SNP genotypes for about three fifths of the 666 donors and used that subset as a discovery cohort. About 5 DR-DQ haplotypes were handled as single units for association and clustering, since linkage in the cohort was strong. The later analysis used no new phenotypic data to find candidate immune exposures, relying instead on TCR beta sequences and their occurrence across donors. The study profiled the T cell repertoires of around 700 subjects by immunosequencing and related them to cytomegalovirus serostatus. To decide whether each TCR beta V gene segment behaved as functional or pseudogenic, an earlier analysis of over 500 of the donors relied on high-throughput TCR beta sequencing. In a later analysis, previously published TCR beta repertoires from 600 to 850 donors were re-analyzed and high-resolution HLA genotyping was added so that TCR occurrence patterns could be studied. Both class I and class II loci were covered by HLA typing, at four-digit resolution. General study outcomes and caveats: At a false discovery rate of 0.05, a later analysis linked some 17,000 TCR beta sequences to specific HLA alleles. A later analysis found that most CMV-associated TCR beta chains appeared HLA-restricted, with HLA associations seemingly driven largely by CMV exposure. The 87-base-pair reads could not distinguish some IMGT-functional V segments, including TRBV6-2 and TRBV6-3, so those segments were excluded. CMV serostatus was the only immune exposure information available for the cohort. In a later analysis, the rate of TCR association differed among HLA loci, with DRB1 alleles having the most associated TCRs and HLA-C alleles having the fewest. In both the original and validation cohorts, the classifier was reported to diagnose cytomegalovirus status with high specificity and sensitivity. HLA typing was unavailable for some donors at each locus, so association tests used only the typed subset. In a later analysis, HLA-associated TCR beta chains were found to be more clonally expanded and to have lower generation probabilities than equally common non-associated chains. The presence/absence analyses assumed that sequencing depth was roughly uniform across donors, and that assumption may not be true. Linkage disequilibrium might explain the correlated functional status among segregating V segments, but an unknown experimental factor could not be ruled out. A further reported finding was that TCR beta sequences accurately predicted the HLA-A and HLA-B alleles for most subjects in the first cohort. In vitro tests confirmed that three of the cytomegalovirus-associated TCR beta chains recognize cytomegalovirus antigens. When HLA alleles, especially DR and DQ, strongly co-occurred, TCR associations were difficult to assign to individual alleles. According to the authors, the approach could potentially be generalized to other disease states and immunological phenotypes. A group of highly shared sequence variants was considered likely to be a technical artifact of the sequencing pipeline. A later genetic analysis reported fewer N-insertions in productive TCRs among donors in an Asian-associated ancestry cluster than the roughly 670-donor mean. The earlier analysis of a few hundred of the donors excluded approximately 15 rarely observed V segments, including chromosome 9 orphons, because counts were too low. An earlier analysis of approximately 570 of the donors showed that most TCR beta V segments appeared in productive rearrangements either about 87% or about 30% of the time, which broadly matched IMGT annotations. Most TCR sequences were observed very rarely across donors, whereas some public TCRs were present in many individuals. In this cohort, only TCR beta chains were sequenced, and detectable features were limited by the absence of alpha or paired-chain data. A total of about 150 TCR beta chains were listed by the study as associated with cytomegalovirus. Several of the top co-occurrence clusters appeared to be linked to parvovirus B19, influenza, CMV and Epstein-Barr virus, according to a later analysis. A later genetic analysis associated a missense DCLRE1C variant with V-gene and J-gene trimming of TCR beta chains, and an independent cohort replicated the association.

With regard to this clone: What this receptor recognizes is not known. No much larger clone exists at a distance of one base, and base qualities are not known.

Library preparation used the immunoSEQ multiplex PCR assay. For the multiplex PCR, a mixture combining 60 forward primers for TCR Vbeta segments and 13 reverse primers for TCR Jbeta segments was used. Amplification of the CDR3 region of rearranged TCR beta genes was performed with a multiplex PCR assay on genomic DNA. Amplified TCR beta libraries were sequenced as 87-base-pair reads on the Illumina HiSeq System. In the source study's methods: A later analysis counted about 80 million unique TCR beta chains across the 650 to 700 repertoires, and 9.5 million to 11 million of these chains were shared by at least two donors. A nearest-neighbor algorithm error-corrected the raw reads and collapsed the reads into unique sequences, merging closely related sequences to remove PCR and sequencing errors. CDR3 sequences were aligned to IMGT reference sequences to assign V, D and J gene segments. For a sequence to be retained, a match of at least six nucleotides was required to both a V gene segment and a J gene segment. A rearrangement counted as productive if the CDR3 had no stop codons and remained in frame with V and J, and every other rearrangement counted as non-productive. Following IMGT convention, CDR3 was defined as the stretch from the second conserved V-encoded cysteine up to the conserved J-encoded phenylalanine. The earlier analysis of some 540 of the donors excluded any sequence lacking an unambiguous match to a single V gene segment. An earlier analysis of fewer than 750 of the donors classified V segments as functional when productive rearrangements were above 56.7% and as segregating when the standard deviation between donors was above 5%. A statistical classification framework was developed to diagnose cytomegalovirus status using the catalog of TCR beta chain sequences. V and J gene assignment, in a later analysis, came from comparing TCR nucleotide sequences with IMGT/GENE-DB human TR gene sequences. Using the TCRdist pipeline, a later analysis assigned CDR3 sequences along with most-parsimonious VDJ recombination scenarios. In a later analysis, each TCR beta chain was defined by its CDR3 amino acid sequence together with its V-gene family, and reads lacking a unique V-gene family were excluded. To address suspected cross-contamination and a sequencing artifact, a later analysis removed 550 to 750 highly shared, low-generation-probability nucleotide sequences. A later analysis calculated a clonal expansion index for each public chain from normalized within-repertoire ranks of inferred template counts. A later analysis computed generation probabilities with a VDJ recombination model fitted to out-of-frame rearrangements, and checked the results against IGoR. In a later analysis, hypergeometric tests were used to score TCR-TCR, TCR-HLA and TCR-CMV co-occurrence, with a repertoire-size bias correction applied to TCR pairs. A later analysis estimated false discovery rates by permuting HLA or CMV assignments 20 times. In a later analysis, co-occurring TCRs were grouped using DBSCAN, and TCRdist sequence similarity was added for clustering within HLA-allele-positive subsets. Repertoires with fewer than 30,000 or more than 120,000 public chains, plus five repertoires with anomalous nucleotide sharing, were excluded from co-occurrence clustering. TCRdb stores this immuneACCESS table with in-frame sequences only. Part of the clones is absent; in the studies checked, under half of the shortfall reflects unresolved V genes, and no reason is known for the rest. The DNA gave D and trimming, while V, J and clone size come from that table. The sample table lists approximately 84,000 clones, 70% to 80% of them with a count of one. In total, the top ten clones hold about 8.6% of the sample.

The CDR3 has 14 amino acids, counting the end cysteine and phenylalanine. Only CDR3 DNA is held: 42 bases, read in frame from base 1. The germline V gene encodes CDR1 SGHTA and CDR2 FQGNSA. The V end loses 4 bases and the J end loses 8 bases, and a stretch of 17 bases separates them. The cohort was made up of roughly 670 healthy bone marrow donors. All cohort members were sampled while nominally healthy, although unrecorded immune exposures were likely present. The donor was CMV seropositive and belonged to the group of 250 to 300 seropositive cohort members. A peripheral blood sample was collected from each donor, and TCR beta sequencing was performed on peripheral blood mononuclear cells. The Qiagen DNeasy Blood Extraction Kit was used to extract genomic DNA from the blood cell samples.

The sequencing sample was made of PBMCs. The clonotype comes from a middle-aged man in good health and CMV-seropositive. The sequence links TRBV7-2 to TRBJ1-2, with TRBD1 perhaps the D gene, on 6 matching bases. The CDR3 in this case is CASSSPQGYEGYTF. The DNA sequence is TGTGCCAGCAGCTCCCCGCAGGGGTACGAGGGCTACACCTTC.